This T cell receptor (beta chain) was sequenced during a study of blood T cell repertoires in COVID-19 (dated by TCRdb to the early 2020s). Concerning the study at large: Collaborator samples came from the United States, Italy and Spain and covered acute and convalescent phases of COVID-19. A de-identified subject ID, COVID-19 status, age in years and sex were almost always included in the sample metadata. Samples were obtained from the ongoing ImmuneRACE study (first 160 participants) and from about 1,300 subjects provided by 6 global collaborators. The prospective study material was composed of cDNA or gDNA derived from T cells, B-cell-depleted T cells, or PBMCs. Where available, HLA class I and class II types were taken from metadata supplied by the sample provider and were not determined by assay-based typing. Deeply sampled blood TCRbeta repertoires from subjects exposed to, actively infected with, or recovered from COVID-19 were included in the dataset. The repertoires were made available in a free public database intended to serve as a resource for research on the immune response to SARS-CoV-2.

Study-wide findings and limitations: How much clinical and demographic metadata was included differed by source and by participant, and the metadata was provided uncurated.

With respect to this clone: The antigen this receptor binds is unknown. No much larger clonotype is one base removed from it; base qualities were not supplied.

The cysteine opens and the phenylalanine closes a CDR3 of 14 amino acids. The entry retains the CDR3 DNA only, 42 bases that are in frame from base 1. Reading the germline V gene gives CDR1 MNHEY and CDR2 SVGAGI. Ends trimmed: V by 0 bases, J by 4 bases; bases unmatched to a gene: 2. Each collaborating institution followed its own protocols to collect whole blood in K2EDTA tubes. Collaborator samples were shipped for TCRbeta analysis as frozen whole blood, isolated PBMCs, or DNA extracted from either sample type. The immunoSEQ Assay, a bias-controlled multiplex PCR, was used to amplify TCRbeta CDR3 regions from genomic DNA. Regarding the original processing steps: Nucleated cell counts per sample were estimated from amplification of reference gene primers within the assay. To quantify the absolute abundance of each unique TCRbeta CDR3 rearrangement, sequence reads were collapsed and filtered. Productive Simpson clonality was computed per sample as the square root of Simpson's diversity index over productive rearrangements. Imported from immuneACCESS, the table was reduced by TCRdb to in-frame sequences with V and J called. These copies leave out some clones; in studies compared against another copy, an unresolved V gene accounts for under half, and the cause of the remainder is not known. V and J calls plus clone size are reproduced from that table; the DNA served to infer D and trimming. Counted in this sample were approximately 67,000 clones; over 70% of them appeared once. The top ten hold 6.5% to 8.5% of the sample.

The sequence was collected from a man aged 50 to 60 with active COVID-19. What was sequenced was peripheral blood. The receptor chain draws on TRBV6-5 and TRBJ1-1; TRBD1 matches 7 bases in the middle. CDR3 sequence: CASSYSRGRTEAFF. The DNA sequence follows: TGTGCCAGCAGTTACTCGAGGGGGCGCACTGAAGCTTTCTTT.